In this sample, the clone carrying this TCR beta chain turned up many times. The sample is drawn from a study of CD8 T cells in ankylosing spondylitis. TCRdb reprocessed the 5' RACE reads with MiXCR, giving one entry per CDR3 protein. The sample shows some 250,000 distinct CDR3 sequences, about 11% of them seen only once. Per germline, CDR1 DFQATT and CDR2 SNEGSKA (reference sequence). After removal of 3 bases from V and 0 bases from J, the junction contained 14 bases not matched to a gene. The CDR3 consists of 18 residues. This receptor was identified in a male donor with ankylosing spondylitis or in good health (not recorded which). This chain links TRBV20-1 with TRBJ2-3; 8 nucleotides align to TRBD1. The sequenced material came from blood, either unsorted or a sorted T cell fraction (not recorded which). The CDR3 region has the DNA TGCAGTGCTAGGAATTCCCGGACAGGGTTGAAAAGCACAGATACGCAGTATTTT. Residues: CSARNSRTGLKSTDTQYF.